This TCR beta chain was captured by sequencing in a study of cytomegalovirus exposure and HLA in healthy donors. The study's findings and limits: Listed as cytomegalovirus-associated were around 160 TCR beta chains.

PCR involved 60 Vbeta and 13 Jbeta primers. The repertoire was sequenced with immunoSEQ multiplex PCR; TCRdb's copy has only in-frame clones and lacks some. The sample holds 120,000 or so clones; about three quarters are singletons and the top ten take under 1.2%. V dropped 3 bases and J dropped 4 bases, with 9 bases sitting between them. Germline CDR1 is MGHRA and CDR2 is YSYEKL. The CDR3 sequence is 13 residues long. Notes on this clone: No antigen is known for it.

V and J are TRBV4-1 and TRBJ1-2; D unresolved. This clonotype was obtained from a human donor in good health. Sequenced sample: PBMCs. The CDR3, as DNA: TGCGCCAGCAGCCAGAGGGTTGGCTATGGCTACACCTTC. Its translation is CASSQRVGYGYTF.